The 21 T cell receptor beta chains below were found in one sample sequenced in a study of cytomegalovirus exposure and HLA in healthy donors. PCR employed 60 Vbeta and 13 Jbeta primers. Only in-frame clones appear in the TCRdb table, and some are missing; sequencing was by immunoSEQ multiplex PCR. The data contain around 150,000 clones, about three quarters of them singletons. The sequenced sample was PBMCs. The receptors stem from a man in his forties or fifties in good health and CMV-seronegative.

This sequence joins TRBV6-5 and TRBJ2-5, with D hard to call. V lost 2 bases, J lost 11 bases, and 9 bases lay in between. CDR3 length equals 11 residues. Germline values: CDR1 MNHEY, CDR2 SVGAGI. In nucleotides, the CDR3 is TGTGCCAGCAGTTACCAGGCAGTGCAGTACTTC. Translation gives CASSYQAVQYF.

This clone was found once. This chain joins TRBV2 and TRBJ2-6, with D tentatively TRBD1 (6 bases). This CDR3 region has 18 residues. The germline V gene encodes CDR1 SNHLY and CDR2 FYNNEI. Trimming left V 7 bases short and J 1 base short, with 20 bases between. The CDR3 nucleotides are TGTGCCAGCACGAAGGACAGACGCTTCGAGTCTGGGGCCAACGTCCTGACTTTC. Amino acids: CASTKDRRFESGANVLTF. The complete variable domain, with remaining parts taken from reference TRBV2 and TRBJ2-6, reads EPEVTQTPSHQVTQMGQEVILRCVPISNHLYFYWYRQILGQKVEFLVSFYNNEISEKSEIFDDQFSVERPDGSNFTLKIRSTKLEDSAMYFCASTKDRRFESGANVLTFGAGSRLTVL.

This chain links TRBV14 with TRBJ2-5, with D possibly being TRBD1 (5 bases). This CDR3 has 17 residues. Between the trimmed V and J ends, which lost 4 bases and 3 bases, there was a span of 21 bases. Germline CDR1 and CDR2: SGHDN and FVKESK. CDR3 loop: CASSLTNLKIREETQYF. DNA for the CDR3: TGTGCCAGCAGCCTCACAAACCTGAAGATCAGGGAAGAGACCCAGTACTTC.

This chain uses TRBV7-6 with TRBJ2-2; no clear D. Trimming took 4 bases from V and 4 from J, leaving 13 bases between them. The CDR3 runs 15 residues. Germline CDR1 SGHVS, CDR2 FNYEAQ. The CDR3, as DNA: TGTGCCAGCAGCTCCATAGCCCAATTCACCGGGGAGCTGTTTTTT. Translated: CASSSIAQFTGELFF.

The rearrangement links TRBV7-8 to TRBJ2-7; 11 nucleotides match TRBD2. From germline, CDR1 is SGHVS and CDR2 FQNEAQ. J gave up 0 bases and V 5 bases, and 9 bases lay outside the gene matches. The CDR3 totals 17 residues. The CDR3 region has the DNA TGTGCCAGCAGCCCCCCTCCCGGGACTAGCGGCTCCTACGAGCAGTACTTC. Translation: CASSPPPGTSGSYEQYF.

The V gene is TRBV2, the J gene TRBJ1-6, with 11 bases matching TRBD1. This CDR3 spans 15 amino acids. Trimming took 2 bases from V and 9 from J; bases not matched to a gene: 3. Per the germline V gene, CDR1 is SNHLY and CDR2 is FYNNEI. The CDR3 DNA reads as TGTGCCAGCAGTGAACCGGGACAGGGGGGTTCACCCCTCCACTTT. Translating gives CASSEPGQGGSPLHF.

DNA of the CDR3: TGTGCCAGCAGCGTAGCAATGTACCAAGAGACCCAGTACTTC. This translates into CASSVAMYQETQYF. This rearrangement joins TRBV9 to TRBJ2-5, with D unresolved. Germline V CDR1 and CDR2: SGDLS, YYNGEE. This CDR3 comprises 14 residues. V gave up 0 bases and J gave up 0 bases, with 6 bases separating them.

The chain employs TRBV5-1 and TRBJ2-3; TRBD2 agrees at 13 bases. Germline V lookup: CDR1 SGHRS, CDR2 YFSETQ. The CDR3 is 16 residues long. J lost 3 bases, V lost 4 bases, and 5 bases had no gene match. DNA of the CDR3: TGCGCCAGCAGCGCCCGACTAGCGGGAGGTACAGATACGCAGTATTTT. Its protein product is CASSARLAGGTDTQYF.

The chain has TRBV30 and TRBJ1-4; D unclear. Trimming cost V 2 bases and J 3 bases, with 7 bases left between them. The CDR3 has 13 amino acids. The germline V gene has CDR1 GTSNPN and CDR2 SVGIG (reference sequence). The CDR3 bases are TGTGCCTGGAGTCTCGGGGCTAATGAAAAACTGTTTTTT. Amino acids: CAWSLGANEKLFF.

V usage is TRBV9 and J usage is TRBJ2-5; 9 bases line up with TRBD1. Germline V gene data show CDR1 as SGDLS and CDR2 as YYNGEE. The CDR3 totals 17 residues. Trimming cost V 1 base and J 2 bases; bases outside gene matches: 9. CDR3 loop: CASSVYGGGTGQETQYF. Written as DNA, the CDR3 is TGTGCCAGCAGCGTATACGGTGGCGGGACAGGGCAAGAGACCCAGTACTTC.

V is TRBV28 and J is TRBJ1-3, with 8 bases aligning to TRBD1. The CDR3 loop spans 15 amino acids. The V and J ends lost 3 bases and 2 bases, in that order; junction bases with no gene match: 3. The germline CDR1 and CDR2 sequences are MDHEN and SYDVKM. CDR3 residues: CASSFDRGTGNTIYF. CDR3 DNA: TGTGCCAGCAGTTTCGACAGGGGTACTGGAAACACCATATATTTT. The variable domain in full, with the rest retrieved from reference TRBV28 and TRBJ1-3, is DVKVTQSSRYLVKRTGEKVFLECVQDMDHENMFWYRQDPGLGLRLIYFSYDVKMKEKGDIPEGYSVSREKKERFSLILESASTNQTSMYLCASSFDRGTGNTIYFGEGSWLTVV.

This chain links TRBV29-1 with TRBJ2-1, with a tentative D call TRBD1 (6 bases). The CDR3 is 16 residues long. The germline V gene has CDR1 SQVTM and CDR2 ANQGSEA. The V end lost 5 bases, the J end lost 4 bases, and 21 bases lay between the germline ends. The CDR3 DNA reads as TGCAGCGTTCTGCTCGCCCTCCAGGGGTCTTACAATGAGCAGTTCTTC. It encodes CSVLLALQGSYNEQFF.

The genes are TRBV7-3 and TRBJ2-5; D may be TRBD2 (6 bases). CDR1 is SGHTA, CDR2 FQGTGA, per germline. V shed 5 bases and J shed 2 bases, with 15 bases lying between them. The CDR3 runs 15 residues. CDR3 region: CASSIGTSLQETQYF. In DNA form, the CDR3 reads TGTGCCAGCAGCATAGGGACTTCTCTTCAAGAGACCCAGTACTTC.

The CDR3 reads CSVEVRGRAYNEQFF. The CDR3 nucleotides read TGCAGCGTTGAAGTGCGCGGGAGGGCCTACAATGAGCAGTTCTTC. The chain combines TRBV29-1 with TRBJ2-1; 9 nucleotides match TRBD2. There are 15 residues in the CDR3. The germline V gene encodes CDR1 SQVTM and CDR2 ANQGSEA. V was clipped by 1 base and J by 2 bases; unmatched bases: 3.

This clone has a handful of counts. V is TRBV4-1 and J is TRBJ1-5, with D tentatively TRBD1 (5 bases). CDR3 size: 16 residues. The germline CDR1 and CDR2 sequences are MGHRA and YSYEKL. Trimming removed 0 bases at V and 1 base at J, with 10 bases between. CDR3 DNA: TGCGCCAGCAGCCAAGAAAGGGGATTAAGCAATCAGCCCCAGCATTTT. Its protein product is CASSQERGLSNQPQHF.

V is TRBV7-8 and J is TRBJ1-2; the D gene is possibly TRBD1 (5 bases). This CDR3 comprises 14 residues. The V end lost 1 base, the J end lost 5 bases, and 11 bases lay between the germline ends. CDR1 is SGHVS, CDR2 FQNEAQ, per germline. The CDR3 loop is CASSLEDRRYGYTF. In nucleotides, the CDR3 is TGTGCCAGCAGCTTAGAAGACAGACGGTATGGCTACACCTTC.

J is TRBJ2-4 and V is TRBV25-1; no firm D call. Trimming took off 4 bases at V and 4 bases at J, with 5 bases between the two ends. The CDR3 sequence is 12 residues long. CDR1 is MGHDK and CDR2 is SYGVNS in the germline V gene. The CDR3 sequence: CASSGTKNIQYF. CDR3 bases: TGTGCCAGCAGTGGTACAAAAAACATTCAGTACTTC.

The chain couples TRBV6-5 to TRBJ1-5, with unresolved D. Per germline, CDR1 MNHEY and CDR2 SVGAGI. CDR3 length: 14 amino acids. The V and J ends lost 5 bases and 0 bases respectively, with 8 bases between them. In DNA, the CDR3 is TGTGCCAGCAGTATGTCTCGTAGCAATCAGCCCCAGCATTTT. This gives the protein CASSMSRSNQPQHF.

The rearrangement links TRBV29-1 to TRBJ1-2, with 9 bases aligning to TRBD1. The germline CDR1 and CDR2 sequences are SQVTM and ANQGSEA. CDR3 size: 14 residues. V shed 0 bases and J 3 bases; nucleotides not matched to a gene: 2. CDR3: CSVEEGQGHYGYTF. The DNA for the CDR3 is TGCAGCGTTGAAGAAGGACAGGGGCACTATGGCTACACCTTC.

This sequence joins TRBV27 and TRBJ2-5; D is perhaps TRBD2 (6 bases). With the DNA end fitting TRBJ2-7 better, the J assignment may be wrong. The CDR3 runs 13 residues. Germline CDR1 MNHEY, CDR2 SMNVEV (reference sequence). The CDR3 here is CASSWGLSYEQYF. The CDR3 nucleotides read TGTGCCAGCAGTTGGGGACTCTCCTACGAGCAGTACTTC.

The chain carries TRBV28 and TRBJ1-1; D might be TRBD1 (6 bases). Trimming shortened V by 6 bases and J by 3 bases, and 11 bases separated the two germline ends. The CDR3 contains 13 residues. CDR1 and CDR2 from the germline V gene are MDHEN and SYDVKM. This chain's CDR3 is CASSAPGDTEAFF. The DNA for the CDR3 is TGTGCCAGCAGCGCCCCAGGGGACACTGAAGCTTTCTTT.